This TCR beta chain was found in a study of cytomegalovirus exposure and HLA in healthy donors. Study context: Out of roughly 170 million T cells, an earlier analysis found some 120 million unique TCR beta sequences in total.

Study-level results: Further analysis, carried out later, found HLA-associated TCR beta chains more clonally expanded than equally common other chains. There were reportedly fewer N-insertions in an Asian-associated ancestry cluster than the roughly 700-donor mean, in a later analysis.

Primers for the PCR totalled 60 Vbeta and 13 Jbeta. How the authors handled the data: The count from a later analysis was about 80 million unique TCR beta chains, some 12 million of them shared. Clones were sequenced by immunoSEQ multiplex PCR, and TCRdb holds only the in-frame ones, with some missing. V and J calls plus clone size are reproduced from that table; the DNA served to infer D and trimming. This sample has some 97,000 clones, with roughly 75% found just once. Deletions cut 0 bases from V and 0 bases from J, with 16 bases between. The CDR3 extends over 18 amino acids. Germline loops: CDR1 SGDLS, CDR2 YYNGEE. This clone was counted once. Antigen: not known.

The source of this sequence is a woman aged 18-29 years in good health and CMV-seropositive. This chain uses TRBV9 with TRBJ2-1; possible D gene TRBD2, 6 bases. The sequencing input was PBMCs. CDR3 sequence: CASSVVSSGPSSYNEQFF. The CDR3 DNA is TGTGCCAGCAGCGTAGTCAGTAGCGGCCCTAGCTCCTACAATGAGCAGTTCTTC. The whole variable domain, filled in from reference TRBV9 and TRBJ2-1, reads DSGVTQTPKHLITATGQRVTLRCSPRSGDLSVYWYQQSLDQGLQFLIQYYNGEERAKGNILERFSAQQFPDLHSELNLSSLELGDSALYFCASSVVSSGPSSYNEQFFGPGTRLTVL.